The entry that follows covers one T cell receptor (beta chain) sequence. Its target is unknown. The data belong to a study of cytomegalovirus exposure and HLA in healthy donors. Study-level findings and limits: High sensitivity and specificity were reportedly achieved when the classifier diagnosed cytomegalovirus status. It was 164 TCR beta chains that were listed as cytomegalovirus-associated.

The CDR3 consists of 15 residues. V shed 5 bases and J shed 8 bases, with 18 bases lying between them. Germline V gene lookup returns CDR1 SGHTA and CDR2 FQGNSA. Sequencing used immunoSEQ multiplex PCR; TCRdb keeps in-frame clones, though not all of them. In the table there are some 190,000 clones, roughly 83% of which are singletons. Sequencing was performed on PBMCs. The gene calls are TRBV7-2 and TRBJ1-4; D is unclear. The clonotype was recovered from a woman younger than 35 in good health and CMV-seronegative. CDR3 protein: CASSLAGPTKEKLFF. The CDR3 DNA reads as TGTGCCAGCAGCCTGGCGGGCCCAACCAAAGAAAAACTGTTTTTT. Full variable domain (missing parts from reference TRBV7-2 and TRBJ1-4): GAGVSQSPSNKVTEKGKDVELRCDPISGHTALYWYRQSLGQGLEFLIYFQGNSAPDKSGLPSDRFSAERTGGSVSTLTIQRTQQEDSAVYLCASSLAGPTKEKLFFGSGTQLSVL.